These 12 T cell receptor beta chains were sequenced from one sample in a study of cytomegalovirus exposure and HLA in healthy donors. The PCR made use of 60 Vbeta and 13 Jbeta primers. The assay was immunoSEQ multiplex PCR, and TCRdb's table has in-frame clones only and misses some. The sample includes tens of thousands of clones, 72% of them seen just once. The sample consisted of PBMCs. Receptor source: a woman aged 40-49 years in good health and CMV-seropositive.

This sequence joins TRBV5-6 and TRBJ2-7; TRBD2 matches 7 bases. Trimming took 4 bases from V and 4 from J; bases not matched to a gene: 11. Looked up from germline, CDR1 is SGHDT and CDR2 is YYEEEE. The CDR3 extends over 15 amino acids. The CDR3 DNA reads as TGTGCCAGCAGCCCCTTAATAGCGGGCTCTTACGAGCAGTACTTC. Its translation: CASSPLIAGSYEQYF. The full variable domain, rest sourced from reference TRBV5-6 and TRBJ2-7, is DAGVTQSPTHLIKTRGQQVTLRCSPKSGHDTVSWYQQALGQGPQFIFQYYEEEERQRGNFPDRFSGHQFPNYSSELNVNALLLGDSALYLCASSPLIAGSYEQYFGPGTRLTVT.

CDR3 loop: CARSSRRETEEKLFF. The CDR3 DNA is TGTGCCAGAAGTTCGAGACGGGAAACGGAGGAAAAACTGTTTTTT. J is TRBJ1-4 and V is TRBV5-3; D is uncertain. TRBV5-3 is sorted into the ORF group, with uncertain function. The CDR3 consists of 15 residues. Trimming took off 5 bases at V and 8 bases at J, with 19 bases between the two ends.

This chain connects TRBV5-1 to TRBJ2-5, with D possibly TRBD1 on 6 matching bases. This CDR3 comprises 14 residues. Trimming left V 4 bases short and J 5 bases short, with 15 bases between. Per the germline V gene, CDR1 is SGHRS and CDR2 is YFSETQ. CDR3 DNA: TGCGCCAGCAGCAGCCCAGGGGATTGGGAGACCCAGTACTTC. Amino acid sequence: CASSSPGDWETQYF.

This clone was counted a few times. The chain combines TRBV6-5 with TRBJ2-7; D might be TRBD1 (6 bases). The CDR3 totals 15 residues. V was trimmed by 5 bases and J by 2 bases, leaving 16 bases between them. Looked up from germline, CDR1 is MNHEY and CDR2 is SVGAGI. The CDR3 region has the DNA TGTGCCAGCAGTATGACACAGGGAAGTCCCTACGAGCAGTACTTC. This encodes CASSMTQGSPYEQYF.

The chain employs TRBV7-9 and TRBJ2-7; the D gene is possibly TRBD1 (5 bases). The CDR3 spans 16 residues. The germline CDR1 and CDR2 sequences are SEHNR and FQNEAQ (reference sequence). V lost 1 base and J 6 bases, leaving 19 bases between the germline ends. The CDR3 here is CASSLGGGRVSREQYF. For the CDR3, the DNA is TGTGCCAGCAGCTTAGGCGGTGGCAGGGTATCCCGCGAGCAGTACTTC.

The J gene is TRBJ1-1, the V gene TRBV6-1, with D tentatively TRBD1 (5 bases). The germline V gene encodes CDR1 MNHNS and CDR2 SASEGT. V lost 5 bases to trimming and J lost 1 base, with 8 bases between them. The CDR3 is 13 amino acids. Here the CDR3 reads CASSLTENTEAFF. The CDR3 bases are TGTGCCAGCAGTCTGACAGAGAACACTGAAGCTTTCTTT.

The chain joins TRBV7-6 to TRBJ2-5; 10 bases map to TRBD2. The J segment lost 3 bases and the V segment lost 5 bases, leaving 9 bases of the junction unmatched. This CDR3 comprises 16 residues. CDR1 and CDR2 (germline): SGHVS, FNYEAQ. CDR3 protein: CASSRFLAGEEETQYF. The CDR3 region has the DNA TGTGCCAGCAGCCGATTTCTAGCGGGGGAGGAAGAGACCCAGTACTTC. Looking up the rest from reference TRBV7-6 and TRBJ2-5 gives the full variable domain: GAGVSQSPRYKVTKRGQDVALRCDPISGHVSLYWYRQALGQGPEFLTYFNYEAQQDKSGLPNDRFSAERPEGSISTLTIQRTEQRDSAMYRCASSRFLAGEEETQYFGPGTRLLVL.

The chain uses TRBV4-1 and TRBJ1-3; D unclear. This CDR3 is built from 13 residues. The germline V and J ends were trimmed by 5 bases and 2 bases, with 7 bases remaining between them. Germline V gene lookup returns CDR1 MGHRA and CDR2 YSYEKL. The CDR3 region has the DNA TGCGCCAGCAGCAGGCAGGCTGGAAACACCATATATTTT. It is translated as CASSRQAGNTIYF.

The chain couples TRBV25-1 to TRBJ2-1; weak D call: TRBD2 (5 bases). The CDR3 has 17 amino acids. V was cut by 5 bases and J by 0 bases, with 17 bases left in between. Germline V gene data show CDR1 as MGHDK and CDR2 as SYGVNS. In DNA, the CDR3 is TGTGCCAGCAGTCCTAGGACGGGATTCCTCTCCTACAATGAGCAGTTCTTC. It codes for CASSPRTGFLSYNEQFF.

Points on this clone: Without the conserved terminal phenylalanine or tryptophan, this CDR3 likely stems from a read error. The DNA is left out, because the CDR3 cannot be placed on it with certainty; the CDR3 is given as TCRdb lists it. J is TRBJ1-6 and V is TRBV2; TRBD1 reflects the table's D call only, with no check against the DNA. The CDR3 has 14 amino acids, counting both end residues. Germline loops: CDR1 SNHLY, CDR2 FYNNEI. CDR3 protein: CASSVEMEEGQRGV.

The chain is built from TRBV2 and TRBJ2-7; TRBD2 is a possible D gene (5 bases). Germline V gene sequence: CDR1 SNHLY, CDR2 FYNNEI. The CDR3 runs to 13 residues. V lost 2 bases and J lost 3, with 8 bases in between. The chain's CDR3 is CASSEYSVYEQYF. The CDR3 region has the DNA TGTGCCAGCAGTGAATATAGCGTCTACGAGCAGTACTTC.

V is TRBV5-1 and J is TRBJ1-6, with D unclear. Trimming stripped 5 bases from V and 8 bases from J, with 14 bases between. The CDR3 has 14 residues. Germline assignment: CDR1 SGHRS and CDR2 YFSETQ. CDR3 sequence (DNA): TGCGCCAGCAGATCAGGTTTAACTGATTCACCCCTCCACTTT. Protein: CASRSGLTDSPLHF.